The 25 T cell receptor beta chains given below trace back to one sample, sequenced in a study of CD8 T cells in ankylosing spondylitis. MiXCR, applied by TCRdb to the 5' RACE reads, yields one record per CDR3 protein. The sample shows roughly 100,000 distinct CDR3 sequences, nearly 25% of them seen only once. Sample: synovial fluid, either unsorted or a sorted T cell fraction (not recorded which). The receptor source for this set is a male donor with ankylosing spondylitis.

V usage is TRBV7-2 and J usage is TRBJ2-7; D remains ambiguous. V lost 5 bases to trimming and J lost 2 bases, with 7 bases between them. CDR3 length: 12 amino acids. CDR1 and CDR2 from the germline V gene are SGHTA and FQGNSA. This CDR3 reads CASSVNPYEQYF. The CDR3 DNA is TGTGCCAGCAGCGTGAACCCCTACGAGCAGTACTTC.

This clonotype was seen once. This chain connects TRBV5-6 to TRBJ1-4; D might be TRBD1 (6 bases). Looked up from germline, CDR1 is SGHDT and CDR2 is YYEEEE. V was clipped by 7 bases and J by 8 bases, with 21 bases between them. The CDR3 covers 15 residues. The CDR3 reads CASGAAGGAGEKLFF. The DNA of the CDR3 is TGTGCCAGCGGTGCCGCGGGGGGCGCTGGGGAAAAACTGTTTTTT.

The chain carries TRBV7-2 and TRBJ2-1; 8 bases map to TRBD2. The CDR3 covers 16 residues. Germline trimming cut 7 bases from V and 3 bases from J; bases unmatched to any gene: 11. Germline CDR1 reads SGHTA; CDR2 reads FQGNSA. CDR3 sequence: CASTIGGLAGYNEQFF. CDR3 in DNA: TGTGCCAGCACTATTGGAGGGCTAGCGGGCTACAATGAGCAGTTCTTC.

This clonotype showed up just a few times. The chain uses TRBV6-1 and TRBJ1-1, with D uncertain. The ends were cut back, 1 base at V and 2 bases at J, with 8 bases in the middle. The CDR3 is 14 residues long. In germline, CDR1 is MNHNS, CDR2 SASEGT. The CDR3 loop reads CASSEEVVNTEAFF. The CDR3, as DNA: TGTGCCAGCAGTGAAGAGGTGGTAAACACTGAAGCTTTCTTT.

This clonotype showed up just a few times. The chain has TRBV3-1 and TRBJ2-3; 7 bases agree with TRBD2. V lost 0 bases to trimming and J lost 2 bases; unmatched junction nucleotides: 5. This CDR3 has 16 amino acids. Looked up from germline, CDR1 is LGHDT and CDR2 is YNNKEL (reference sequence). DNA for the CDR3: TGTGCCAGCAGCCAAGATAAAGCGGGAAACACAGATACGCAGTATTTT. Protein sequence: CASSQDKAGNTDTQYF.

This rearrangement joins TRBV6-4 to TRBJ2-1; the match to TRBD2 covers 9 bases. J gave up 3 bases and V 5 bases, and 5 bases lay outside the gene matches. Germline CDR1 is MRHNA and CDR2 is SNTAGT. The CDR3 is 15 amino acids. The CDR3 spells CASSPLAGLYNEQFF. CDR3 coding DNA: TGTGCCAGCAGTCCACTAGCGGGCCTCTACAATGAGCAGTTCTTC.

CDR3 region: CASSPGTVSYEQYF. CDR3 coding DNA: TGTGCCAGCAGCCCAGGGACGGTCTCCTACGAGCAGTACTTC. The chain uses TRBV7-2 and TRBJ2-7; either TRBD1 or TRBD2 may supply D (5 bases each). This CDR3 contains 14 residues. In germline, CDR1 is SGHTA, CDR2 FQGNSA. Deletions cut 5 bases from V and 0 bases from J, with 11 bases between.

This clonotype appeared a few times. V gene TRBV24-1 combines with J gene TRBJ2-1, with TRBD1 as a possible D gene (5 bases). V was shortened by 5 bases and J by 3 bases, with 7 bases between the two germline ends. In germline, CDR1 is KGHDR, CDR2 SFDVKD. This CDR3 is 13 amino acids long. The CDR3 DNA reads as TGTGCCACCAGTGCGGACAACTACAATGAGCAGTTCTTC. Translating gives CATSADNYNEQFF.

This clonotype has just a few counts. The chain recombines TRBV18 with TRBJ2-1; 7 bases fit TRBD2. The germline V gene has CDR1 KGHSH and CDR2 LQKENI. There are 13 residues in the CDR3. Trimming at V came to 4 bases and at J to 7 bases, leaving 4 bases not matched to a gene. Here the CDR3 reads CASSLGTTNEQFF. CDR3 coding DNA: TGTGCCAGCTCACTGGGGACTACTAATGAGCAGTTCTTC.

This clonotype was recorded a few times. The CDR3 protein is CATRDGPSTQYF. In DNA form, the CDR3 reads TGTGCCACAAGGGACGGGCCTTCTACGCAGTATTTT. The chain joins TRBV12-3 or TRBV12-4 to TRBJ2-3, with D perhaps matching TRBD1 or TRBD2 (5 bases each). V was trimmed by 10 bases and J by 8 bases, leaving 16 bases between them. CDR3 length: 12 residues.

This chain joins TRBV5-1 and TRBJ2-7, with D maybe TRBD2 (5 bases). In germline, CDR1 is SGHRS, CDR2 YFSETQ. The CDR3 is 14 amino acids. The V gene lost 0 bases and the J gene lost 4 bases, with 11 bases spanning the gap. The CDR3 here is CASSLDSGGYEQYF. The CDR3 region has the DNA TGCGCCAGCAGCTTGGATTCAGGAGGATACGAGCAGTACTTC.

The genes are TRBV3-1 and TRBJ2-3, with TRBD1 matching 9 bases. CDR1 and CDR2 from the germline V gene are LGHDT and YNNKEL (reference sequence). V lost 4 bases and J lost 8; bases outside the gene matches: 7. There are 14 residues in the CDR3. The DNA of the CDR3 is TGTGCCAGCAGCCGGGACAGGGTAATCGGTACGCAGTATTTT. Encoded protein: CASSRDRVIGTQYF.

The table lists this clonotype with many counts. The CDR3 reads CSVGLAGNNEQFF. Here the CDR3 DNA reads TGCAGCGTGGGACTAGCGGGTAACAATGAGCAGTTCTTC. The chain uses TRBV29-1 and TRBJ2-1; 12 positions agree with TRBD2. Losses at the gene ends were 6 bases for V and 5 bases for J; bases not matched to a gene: 2. Per the germline V gene, CDR1 is SQVTM and CDR2 is ANQGSEA. CDR3 length: 13 residues.

The chain has TRBV12-3 or TRBV12-4 and TRBJ2-1, with 7 bases identical to TRBD2. The V gene end was trimmed by 4 bases and the J gene end by 0 bases; junction bases not matched to a gene: 6. The CDR3 runs to 16 residues. CDR3 in amino acids: CASSWAGGSSYNEQFF. CDR3 DNA sequence: TGTGCCAGCAGTTGGGCTGGCGGGAGCTCCTACAATGAGCAGTTCTTC.

This clonotype was seen a few times. The CDR3 DNA reads as TGCGCCAGCCCTATAGGACGGTTGAATCAGCCCCAGCATTTT. This translates into CASPIGRLNQPQHF. The chain couples TRBV10-1 to TRBJ1-5; D gene ambiguous. V was clipped by 8 bases and J by 4 bases, with 15 bases between them. The germline V gene has CDR1 WNHNN and CDR2 SYGVQD (reference sequence). The CDR3 has 14 residues.

As DNA, the CDR3 is TGTGCCAGTAGTAGGGCGGATTACAATGAGCAGTTCTTC. As protein: CASSRADYNEQFF. V usage is TRBV19 and J usage is TRBJ2-1; D is unresolved. The CDR3 is made up of 13 amino acids. Trimming took off 4 bases at V and 4 bases at J, with 8 bases between the two ends. Germline V gene data show CDR1 as LNHDA and CDR2 as SQIVND (reference sequence).

The chain couples TRBV7-2 to TRBJ2-2; unclear D gene. The V and J ends lost 5 bases and 5 bases respectively, with 9 bases between them. The CDR3 is made up of 13 amino acids. Germline V gene data show CDR1 as SGHTA and CDR2 as FQGNSA. The CDR3 region has the DNA TGTGCCAGCAGCCCACAGCCTACCGGGGAGCTGTTTTTT. Encoded protein: CASSPQPTGELFF. The full variable domain, its missing parts supplied by reference TRBV7-2 and TRBJ2-2, is GAGVSQSPSNKVTEKGKDVELRCDPISGHTALYWYRQSLGQGLEFLIYFQGNSAPDKSGLPSDRFSAERTGGSVSTLTIQRTQQEDSAVYLCASSPQPTGELFFGEGSRLTVL.

This clonotype was seen a handful of times. The CDR3 nucleotides are TGTGCCAGCAGTGACAGGCACAATGAGCAGTTCTTC. This sequence encodes CASSDRHNEQFF. The chain has TRBV12-3 or TRBV12-4 and TRBJ2-1; TRBD1 might be the D (6 bases). Trimming took 5 bases from V and 5 from J, leaving 7 bases between them. The CDR3 is 12 residues long.

The V gene is TRBV30, the J gene TRBJ1-2; D remains ambiguous. The germline gives CDR1 GTSNPN, CDR2 SVGIG (reference sequence). This CDR3 has 11 amino acids. The ends were cut back, 5 bases at V and 8 bases at J, with 12 bases in the middle. The CDR3 region is CAWEGGVGYTF. In DNA form, the CDR3 reads TGTGCCTGGGAAGGCGGAGTCGGCTACACCTTC.

For the CDR3, the DNA is TGCAGTGGCACACCGGCGACAGGGGGTTTTGGGAACACTGAAGCTTTCTTT. This encodes CSGTPATGGFGNTEAFF. The rearrangement joins TRBV20-1 to TRBJ1-1; 9 bases map to TRBD1. V was clipped by 7 bases and J by 1 base; unmatched bases: 16. CDR3 length: 17 residues. CDR1 and CDR2 from the germline V gene are DFQATT and SNEGSKA (reference sequence).

This clonotype was seen a few times. This rearrangement joins TRBV6-6 to TRBJ1-5, with D unresolved. V lost 6 bases and J lost 6, with 12 bases in between. The CDR3 runs to 13 residues. CDR1 and CDR2 (germline): MNHNY, SVGAGI (reference sequence). The CDR3 spells CASRESGSQPQHF. The CDR3 DNA sequence: TGTGCCAGCAGGGAGAGTGGGAGTCAGCCCCAGCATTTT.

There are many counts of this clonotype. J is TRBJ2-1 and V is TRBV28; 8 bases match TRBD1. This CDR3 is 16 amino acids long. In germline, CDR1 is MDHEN, CDR2 SYDVKM. V lost 1 base, J lost 3 bases, and 5 bases stayed unmatched. The CDR3 loop reads CASSLSSGGLYNEQFF. CDR3 DNA: TGTGCCAGCAGTTTATCTTCAGGGGGCCTCTACAATGAGCAGTTCTTC. Filled out from reference TRBV28 and TRBJ2-1, the complete variable domain reads DVKVTQSSRYLVKRTGEKVFLECVQDMDHENMFWYRQDPGLGLRLIYFSYDVKMKEKGDIPEGYSVSREKKERFSLILESASTNQTSMYLCASSLSSGGLYNEQFFGPGTRLTVL.

A single count supports this clonotype. V is TRBV20-1 and J is TRBJ2-5; D might be TRBD2 (5 bases). V was shortened by 6 bases and J by 2 bases, with 13 bases between the two germline ends. From germline, CDR1 is DFQATT and CDR2 SNEGSKA (reference sequence). The CDR3 totals 13 residues. The CDR3 nucleotides are TGCAGTGCCGATTCCACTAGACAAGAGACCCAGTACTTC. Translated: CSADSTRQETQYF.

This clonotype showed up many times. This chain uses TRBV5-5 with TRBJ1-3; D gene uncertain. CDR3 length: 18 amino acids. Germline values: CDR1 SGHKS, CDR2 YYEKEE (reference sequence). Deletions cut 0 bases from V and 1 base from J, with 17 bases between. The CDR3 loop reads CASSLEPQGRLSGNTIYF. The DNA for the CDR3 is TGTGCCAGCAGCTTGGAACCTCAAGGCAGACTTTCTGGAAACACCATATATTTT.

In regard to this clonotype: This may stem from a read error, because a much larger clone lies one nucleotide away. The chain uses TRBV12-3 or TRBV12-4 and TRBJ2-6; the match to TRBD1 covers 9 bases. This CDR3 is built from 17 residues. The DNA for the CDR3 is TGTGCCTGCAGCCTTCCCGGGACAGGGTATGGGGCCAACGTCCTGACTTTC. The encoded protein is CACSLPGTGYGANVLTF.